This T cell receptor (beta chain) is drawn from a study of T cell changes during pregnancy in multiple sclerosis. The table came from immunoSEQ multiplex PCR; TCRdb's copy has only in-frame clones and leaves some out. The table has about 75,000 clones, around 94% seen once. Per germline, CDR1 SEHNR and CDR2 FQNEAQ (reference sequence). The CDR3 spans 11 residues. Trimming removed 3 bases at V and 4 bases at J, with 2 bases between. This TCR came from a female donor with multiple sclerosis, enrolled in a pregnancy study. The rearrangement uses TRBV7-9 and TRBJ2-3; D gene ambiguous. Specimen: CD4+ T cells from peripheral blood mononuclear cells, collected after pregnancy. The CDR3 sequence is CASSFADTQYF. The CDR3 DNA follows: TGTGCCAGCAGCTTCGCAGATACGCAGTATTTT.